These 5 T cell receptor beta chains came from one sample sequenced in a study of blood T cell repertoires in COVID-19. The protocol was immunoSEQ multiplex PCR, while the TCRdb copy is restricted to in-frame clones and leaves out a portion. The top ten clones hold approximately 1.4% of a sample with roughly 73,000 clones, around 89% of them seen once. Sequencing was performed on peripheral blood. These receptors came from a human donor in a cohort sampled during active COVID-19.

This chain links TRBV11-2 with TRBJ1-1; D remains ambiguous. This CDR3 is 12 amino acids long. V was shortened by 6 bases and J by 10 bases, with 15 bases between the two germline ends. Germline V gene data show CDR1 as SGHAT and CDR2 as FQNNGV. The CDR3 DNA is TGTGCCAGCAGTCAGCCTAGGCGGGGAGCTTTCTTT. Translating it yields CASSQPRRGAFF.

The chain recombines TRBV5-4 with TRBJ1-1; 7 bases map to TRBD1. V lost 3 bases to trimming and J lost 0 bases; unmatched junction nucleotides: 8. The CDR3 has 16 residues. Germline V gives CDR1 SGHNT, CDR2 YYREEE (reference sequence). CDR3: CASSSARDRLNTEAFF. Written as DNA, the CDR3 is TGTGCCAGCAGCTCGGCCCGGGACAGACTGAACACTGAAGCTTTCTTT.

The chain uses TRBV4-1 and TRBJ1-2, with D perhaps TRBD1 (6 bases). Germline values: CDR1 MGHRA, CDR2 YSYEKL. V shed 5 bases and J shed 4 bases, with 17 bases lying between them. CDR3 length: 15 residues. DNA for the CDR3: TGCGCCAGCAGCTCCAAAAGGGGGGGGCCCTATGGCTACACCTTC. This gives the protein CASSSKRGGPYGYTF.

This chain connects TRBV6-6 to TRBJ2-7, with 11 bases fitting TRBD1. The germline gives CDR1 MNHNY, CDR2 SVGAGI (reference sequence). CDR3 size: 16 residues. V lost 5 bases to trimming and J lost 5 bases; unmatched junction nucleotides: 11. The CDR3, as DNA: TGTGCCAGCAGTCCTACCGGGACAGGGGGAAATAACGAGCAGTACTTC. It is translated as CASSPTGTGGNNEQYF.

V gene TRBV30 combines with J gene TRBJ1-1; D is uncertain. This CDR3 comprises 11 residues. Germline V gene lookup returns CDR1 GTSNPN and CDR2 SVGIG (reference sequence). V was trimmed by 2 bases and J by 3 bases, leaving 4 bases between them. The CDR3 sequence is CAWSYHTEAFF. The CDR3, as DNA: TGTGCCTGGAGTTATCACACTGAAGCTTTCTTT.